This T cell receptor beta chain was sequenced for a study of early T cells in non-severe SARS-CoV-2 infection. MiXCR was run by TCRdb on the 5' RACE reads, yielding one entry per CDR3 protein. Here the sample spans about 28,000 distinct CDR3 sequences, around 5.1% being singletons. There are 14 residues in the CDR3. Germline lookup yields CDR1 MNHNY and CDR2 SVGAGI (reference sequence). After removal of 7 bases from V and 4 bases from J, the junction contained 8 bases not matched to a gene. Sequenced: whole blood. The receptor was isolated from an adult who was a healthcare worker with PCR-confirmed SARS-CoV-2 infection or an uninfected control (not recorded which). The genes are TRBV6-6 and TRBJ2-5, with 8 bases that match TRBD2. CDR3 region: CASTDRLAGETQYF. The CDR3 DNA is TGTGCCAGCACTGACCGGCTAGCGGGAGAGACCCAGTACTTC.